These 2 T cell receptor beta chains came from one sample sequenced in a study of CD8+ T cells in alopecia areata. Reverse transcribed after extraction, RNA yielded cDNA as the sequencing template. Only in-frame clones appear in the TCRdb table, and some are missing; sequencing was by immunoSEQ multiplex PCR. The repertoire includes tens of thousands of clones, about 45% of them detected once, and roughly 22% sits in the top ten. This sample's treatment: oral pan-JAK inhibitor, 5-10 mg twice daily. Sequencing used CD8+ T cells sorted from blood, obtained at approximately week 36, from a patient treated with tofacitinib. All receptors derive from a human donor with alopecia areata.

This clone was counted only a few times. V usage is TRBV29-1 and J usage is TRBJ2-7, with D possibly TRBD1 on 6 matching bases. Germline values: CDR1 SQVTM, CDR2 ANQGSEA. The CDR3 sequence is 12 residues long. V lost 2 bases, J lost 7 bases, and 12 bases lay in between. The CDR3, as DNA: TGCAGCGTTGAAAGGGGGTCAGGTGAGCAGTACTTC. Amino acid sequence: CSVERGSGEQYF.

This clone was observed a handful of times. V usage is TRBV19 and J usage is TRBJ2-1, with TRBD2 matching 11 bases. The V gene end was trimmed by 11 bases and the J gene end by 8 bases; junction bases not matched to a gene: 5. Germline V gene sequence: CDR1 LNHDA, CDR2 SQIVND (reference sequence). This CDR3 is 12 amino acids long. This CDR3 is CAAGLAGYEQFF. CDR3 coding DNA: TGTGCCGCTGGACTAGCGGGTTATGAGCAGTTCTTC. Together with reference TRBV19 and TRBJ2-1, the CDR3 gives the full variable domain: DGGITQSPKYLFRKEGQNVTLSCEQNLNHDAMYWYRQDPGQGLRLIYYSQIVNDFQKGDIAEGYSVSREKKESFPLTVTSAQKNPTAFYLCAAGLAGYEQFFGPGTRLTVL.